The 10 T cell receptor beta chains in this list originate from one sample, sequenced in a study of cytomegalovirus exposure and HLA in healthy donors. This PCR relied on a set of 60 Vbeta primers and 13 Jbeta primers. Measured with immunoSEQ multiplex PCR; TCRdb has only the in-frame clones, and not every one. The sample lists over 100,000 clones, 80% to 90% occurring once. The sequenced sample was PBMCs. The receptors originated from a woman younger than 45 in good health and CMV-seronegative.

V gene TRBV29-1 combines with J gene TRBJ2-3; D remains unclear. The CDR3 is 13 amino acids. The germline CDR1 and CDR2 sequences are SQVTM and ANQGSEA. The V end lost 4 bases, the J end lost 2 bases, and 10 bases lay between the germline ends. The CDR3 loop is CSVGVRFTDTQYF. The CDR3, as DNA: TGCAGCGTTGGCGTCCGTTTCACAGATACGCAGTATTTT.

CDR3: CASSQQAAYEQYF. CDR3 nucleotide sequence: TGTGCCAGCAGCCAACAGGCCGCCTACGAGCAGTACTTC. This chain uses TRBV7-9 with TRBJ2-7; tentative D call: TRBD1 (5 bases). The CDR3 contains 13 residues. Germline CDR1 is SEHNR and CDR2 is FQNEAQ (reference sequence). The ends were cut back, 5 bases at V and 2 bases at J, with 10 bases in the middle.

The rearrangement uses TRBV2 and TRBJ2-1, with D unresolved. Germline loops: CDR1 SNHLY, CDR2 FYNNEI. CDR3 length equals 12 residues. The ends were cut back, 4 bases at V and 3 bases at J, with 4 bases in the middle. CDR3 in DNA: TGTGCCAGCAGTGCAGACTACAATGAGCAGTTCTTC. Translated, it gives CASSADYNEQFF.

The chain carries TRBV6-4 and TRBJ2-1; possible D gene TRBD2, 6 bases. CDR1 is MRHNA and CDR2 is SNTAGT in the germline V gene. Trimming pared 6 bases from V and 3 bases from J, leaving 15 bases between. The CDR3 has 15 amino acids. CDR3 in DNA: TGTGCCAGCAGCCGATCCGGGGGTGACTACAATGAGCAGTTCTTC. Translating it yields CASSRSGGDYNEQFF.

The chain carries TRBV11-2 and TRBJ1-2; a weak D match, TRBD1 (6 bases). The V end lost 6 bases, the J end lost 8 bases, and 16 bases lay between the germline ends. CDR1 SGHAT and CDR2 FQNNGV come from the germline V gene. The CDR3 covers 13 residues. The CDR3 sequence: CASRGSGDRGYTF. As DNA, the CDR3 is TGTGCCAGCAGGGGGTCAGGGGATCGAGGCTACACCTTC.

The V gene is TRBV7-2, the J gene TRBJ2-5; 9 nucleotides agree with TRBD2. V lost 5 bases to trimming and J lost 7 bases; unmatched junction nucleotides: 11. The CDR3 runs 15 residues. The germline gives CDR1 SGHTA, CDR2 FQGNSA. The CDR3 DNA follows: TGTGCCAGCAGCAGCCCGGGACTAGCTTCCGGGACCCAGTACTTC. Translated: CASSSPGLASGTQYF.

The chain has TRBV29-1 and TRBJ2-1; TRBD1 matches 8 bases. Germline CDR1 reads SQVTM; CDR2 reads ANQGSEA. Trimming removed 3 bases from V and 3 bases from J; junction bases left unmatched: 7. The CDR3 loop spans 15 amino acids. The CDR3 region has the DNA TGCAGCGTTGAGGGGGGACAGGTTCGCTACAATGAGCAGTTCTTC. Protein: CSVEGGQVRYNEQFF.

V usage is TRBV28 and J usage is TRBJ2-7; 7 bases are a match to TRBD2. Germline CDR1 MDHEN, CDR2 SYDVKM. V dropped 3 bases and J dropped 0; count of bases not matched to a gene: 5. The CDR3 is made up of 15 amino acids. The CDR3 nucleotides read TGTGCCAGCAGTTTCGCGGGAGCAGGCTCCTACGAGCAGTACTTC. This sequence encodes CASSFAGAGSYEQYF.

This chain joins TRBV7-2 and TRBJ1-4; the D gene is possibly TRBD1 (5 bases). Germline V gene lookup returns CDR1 SGHTA and CDR2 FQGNSA. V dropped 4 bases and J dropped 7 bases, with 13 bases sitting between them. The CDR3 has 14 amino acids. The CDR3 coding sequence is TGTGCCAGCAGCTCAGGGAATAGGGGTGAAAAACTGTTTTTT. Translating gives CASSSGNRGEKLFF.

V usage is TRBV5-1 and J usage is TRBJ2-6; the match to TRBD1 covers 8 bases. The CDR3 totals 16 residues. Germline V gene sequence: CDR1 SGHRS, CDR2 YFSETQ. V gave up 4 bases and J gave up 4 bases; unmatched junction bases: 7. The CDR3: CASSPRQGSGANVLTF. The DNA for the CDR3 is TGCGCCAGCAGCCCTCGACAGGGGTCAGGGGCCAACGTCCTGACTTTC.